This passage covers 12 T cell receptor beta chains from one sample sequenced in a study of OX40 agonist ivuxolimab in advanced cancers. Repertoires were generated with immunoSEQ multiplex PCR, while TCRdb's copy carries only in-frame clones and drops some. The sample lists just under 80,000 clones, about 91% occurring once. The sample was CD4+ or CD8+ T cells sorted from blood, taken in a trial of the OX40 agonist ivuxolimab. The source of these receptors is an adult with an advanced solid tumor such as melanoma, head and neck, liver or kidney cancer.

The CDR3: CASSHAPGRSSGANVLTF. In DNA, the CDR3 is TGTGCCAGCTCACACGCACCGGGACGGAGCTCTGGGGCCAACGTCCTGACTTTC. V and J are TRBV18 and TRBJ2-6; D is tentatively TRBD1 or TRBD2 (5 bases each). Looked up from germline, CDR1 is KGHSH and CDR2 is LQKENI. V was clipped by 4 bases and J by 0 bases, with 16 bases between them. The CDR3 totals 18 residues. Combining the CDR3 with reference TRBV18 and TRBJ2-6 gives the whole variable domain NAGVMQNPRHLVRRRGQEARLRCSPMKGHSHVYWYRQLPEEGLKFMVYLQKENIIDESGMPKERFSAEFPKEGPSILRIQQVVRGDSAAYFCASSHAPGRSSGANVLTFGAGSRLTVL.

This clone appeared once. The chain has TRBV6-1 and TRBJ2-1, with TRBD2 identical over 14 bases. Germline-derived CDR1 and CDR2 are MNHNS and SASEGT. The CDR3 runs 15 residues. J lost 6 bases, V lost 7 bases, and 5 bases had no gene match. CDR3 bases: TGTGCCAGCATCTCCGGACTAGCGGGAGGCAATGAGCAGTTCTTC. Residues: CASISGLAGGNEQFF.

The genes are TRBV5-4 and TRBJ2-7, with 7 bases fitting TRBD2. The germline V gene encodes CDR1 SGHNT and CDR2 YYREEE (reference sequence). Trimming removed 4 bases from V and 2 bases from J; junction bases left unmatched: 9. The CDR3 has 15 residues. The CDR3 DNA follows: TGTGCCAGCAGCCTCCGGGACTACCTCCCCTACGAGCAGTACTTC. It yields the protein CASSLRDYLPYEQYF.

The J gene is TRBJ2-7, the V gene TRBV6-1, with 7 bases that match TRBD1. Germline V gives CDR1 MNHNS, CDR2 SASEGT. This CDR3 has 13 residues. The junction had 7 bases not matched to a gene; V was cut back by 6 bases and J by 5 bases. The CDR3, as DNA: TGTGCCAGCAGAATCGGGACAGAAGACGAGCAGTACTTC. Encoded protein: CASRIGTEDEQYF.

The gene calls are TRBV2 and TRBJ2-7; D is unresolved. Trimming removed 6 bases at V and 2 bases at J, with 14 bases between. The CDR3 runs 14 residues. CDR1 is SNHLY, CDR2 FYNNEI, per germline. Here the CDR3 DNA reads TGTGCCAGCAGAACCGGGCCTGCCCCCTACGAGCAGTACTTC. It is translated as CASRTGPAPYEQYF.

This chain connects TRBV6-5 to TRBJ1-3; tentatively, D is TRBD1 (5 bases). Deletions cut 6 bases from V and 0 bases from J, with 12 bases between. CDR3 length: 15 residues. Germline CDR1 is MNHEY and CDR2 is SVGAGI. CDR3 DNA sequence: TGTGCCAGCAGCCCTGACAGAGTCTCTGGAAACACCATATATTTT. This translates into CASSPDRVSGNTIYF.

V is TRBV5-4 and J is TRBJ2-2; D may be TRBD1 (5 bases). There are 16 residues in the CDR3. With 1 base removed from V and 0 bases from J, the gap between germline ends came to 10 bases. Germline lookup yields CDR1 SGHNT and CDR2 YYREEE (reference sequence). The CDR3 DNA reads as TGTGCCAGCAGCTTGATCCAACAGGCGAACACCGGGGAGCTGTTTTTT. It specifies CASSLIQQANTGELFF.

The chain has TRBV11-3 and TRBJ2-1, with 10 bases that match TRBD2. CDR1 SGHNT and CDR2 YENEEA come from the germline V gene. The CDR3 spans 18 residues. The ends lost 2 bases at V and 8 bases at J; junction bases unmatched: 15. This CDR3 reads CASSLFSPAGGPGDEQFF. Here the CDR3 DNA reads TGTGCCAGCAGCTTATTTAGCCCAGCGGGAGGGCCGGGGGATGAGCAGTTCTTC. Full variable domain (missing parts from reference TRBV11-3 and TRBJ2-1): EAGVVQSPRYKIIEKKQPVAFWCNPISGHNTLYWYLQNLGQGPELLIRYENEEAVDDSQLPKDRFSAERLKGVDSTLKIQPAELGDSAVYLCASSLFSPAGGPGDEQFFGPGTRLTVL.

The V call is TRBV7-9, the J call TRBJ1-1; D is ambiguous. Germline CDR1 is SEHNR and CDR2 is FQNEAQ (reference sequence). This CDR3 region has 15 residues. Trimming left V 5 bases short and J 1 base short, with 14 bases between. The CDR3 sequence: CASSAYSVQNTEAFF. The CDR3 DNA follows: TGTGCCAGCAGCGCCTACAGCGTTCAGAACACTGAAGCTTTCTTT.

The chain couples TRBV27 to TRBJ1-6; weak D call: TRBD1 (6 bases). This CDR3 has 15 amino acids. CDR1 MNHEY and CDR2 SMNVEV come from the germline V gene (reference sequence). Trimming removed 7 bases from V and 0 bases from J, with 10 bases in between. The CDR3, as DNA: TGTGCCAGCACCAAACAGGGCTCCTATAATTCACCCCTCCACTTT. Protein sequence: CASTKQGSYNSPLHF.

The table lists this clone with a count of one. The CDR3 protein is CASSRSGPNTGELFF. The DNA for the CDR3 is TGTGCCAGCAGCCGGTCGGGGCCGAACACCGGGGAGCTGTTTTTT. The J gene is TRBJ2-2, the V gene TRBV7-2; either TRBD1 or TRBD2 may fit D (5 bases each). The germline gives CDR1 SGHTA, CDR2 FQGNSA. This CDR3 spans 15 amino acids. The V gene lost 5 bases and the J gene lost 0 bases, with 10 bases spanning the gap.

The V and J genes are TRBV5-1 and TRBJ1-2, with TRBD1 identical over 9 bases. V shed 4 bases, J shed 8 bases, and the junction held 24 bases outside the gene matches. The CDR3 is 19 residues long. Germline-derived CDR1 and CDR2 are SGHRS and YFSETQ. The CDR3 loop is CASSMKPRGTGSHLGGYTF. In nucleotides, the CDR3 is TGCGCCAGCAGCATGAAGCCCCGGGGGACAGGGTCCCACCTGGGAGGCTACACCTTC. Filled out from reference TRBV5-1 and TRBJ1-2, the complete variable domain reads KAGVTQTPRYLIKTRGQQVTLSCSPISGHRSVSWYQQTPGQGLQFLFEYFSETQRNKGNFPGRFSGRQFSNSRSEMNVSTLELGDSALYLCASSMKPRGTGSHLGGYTFGSGTRLTVV.